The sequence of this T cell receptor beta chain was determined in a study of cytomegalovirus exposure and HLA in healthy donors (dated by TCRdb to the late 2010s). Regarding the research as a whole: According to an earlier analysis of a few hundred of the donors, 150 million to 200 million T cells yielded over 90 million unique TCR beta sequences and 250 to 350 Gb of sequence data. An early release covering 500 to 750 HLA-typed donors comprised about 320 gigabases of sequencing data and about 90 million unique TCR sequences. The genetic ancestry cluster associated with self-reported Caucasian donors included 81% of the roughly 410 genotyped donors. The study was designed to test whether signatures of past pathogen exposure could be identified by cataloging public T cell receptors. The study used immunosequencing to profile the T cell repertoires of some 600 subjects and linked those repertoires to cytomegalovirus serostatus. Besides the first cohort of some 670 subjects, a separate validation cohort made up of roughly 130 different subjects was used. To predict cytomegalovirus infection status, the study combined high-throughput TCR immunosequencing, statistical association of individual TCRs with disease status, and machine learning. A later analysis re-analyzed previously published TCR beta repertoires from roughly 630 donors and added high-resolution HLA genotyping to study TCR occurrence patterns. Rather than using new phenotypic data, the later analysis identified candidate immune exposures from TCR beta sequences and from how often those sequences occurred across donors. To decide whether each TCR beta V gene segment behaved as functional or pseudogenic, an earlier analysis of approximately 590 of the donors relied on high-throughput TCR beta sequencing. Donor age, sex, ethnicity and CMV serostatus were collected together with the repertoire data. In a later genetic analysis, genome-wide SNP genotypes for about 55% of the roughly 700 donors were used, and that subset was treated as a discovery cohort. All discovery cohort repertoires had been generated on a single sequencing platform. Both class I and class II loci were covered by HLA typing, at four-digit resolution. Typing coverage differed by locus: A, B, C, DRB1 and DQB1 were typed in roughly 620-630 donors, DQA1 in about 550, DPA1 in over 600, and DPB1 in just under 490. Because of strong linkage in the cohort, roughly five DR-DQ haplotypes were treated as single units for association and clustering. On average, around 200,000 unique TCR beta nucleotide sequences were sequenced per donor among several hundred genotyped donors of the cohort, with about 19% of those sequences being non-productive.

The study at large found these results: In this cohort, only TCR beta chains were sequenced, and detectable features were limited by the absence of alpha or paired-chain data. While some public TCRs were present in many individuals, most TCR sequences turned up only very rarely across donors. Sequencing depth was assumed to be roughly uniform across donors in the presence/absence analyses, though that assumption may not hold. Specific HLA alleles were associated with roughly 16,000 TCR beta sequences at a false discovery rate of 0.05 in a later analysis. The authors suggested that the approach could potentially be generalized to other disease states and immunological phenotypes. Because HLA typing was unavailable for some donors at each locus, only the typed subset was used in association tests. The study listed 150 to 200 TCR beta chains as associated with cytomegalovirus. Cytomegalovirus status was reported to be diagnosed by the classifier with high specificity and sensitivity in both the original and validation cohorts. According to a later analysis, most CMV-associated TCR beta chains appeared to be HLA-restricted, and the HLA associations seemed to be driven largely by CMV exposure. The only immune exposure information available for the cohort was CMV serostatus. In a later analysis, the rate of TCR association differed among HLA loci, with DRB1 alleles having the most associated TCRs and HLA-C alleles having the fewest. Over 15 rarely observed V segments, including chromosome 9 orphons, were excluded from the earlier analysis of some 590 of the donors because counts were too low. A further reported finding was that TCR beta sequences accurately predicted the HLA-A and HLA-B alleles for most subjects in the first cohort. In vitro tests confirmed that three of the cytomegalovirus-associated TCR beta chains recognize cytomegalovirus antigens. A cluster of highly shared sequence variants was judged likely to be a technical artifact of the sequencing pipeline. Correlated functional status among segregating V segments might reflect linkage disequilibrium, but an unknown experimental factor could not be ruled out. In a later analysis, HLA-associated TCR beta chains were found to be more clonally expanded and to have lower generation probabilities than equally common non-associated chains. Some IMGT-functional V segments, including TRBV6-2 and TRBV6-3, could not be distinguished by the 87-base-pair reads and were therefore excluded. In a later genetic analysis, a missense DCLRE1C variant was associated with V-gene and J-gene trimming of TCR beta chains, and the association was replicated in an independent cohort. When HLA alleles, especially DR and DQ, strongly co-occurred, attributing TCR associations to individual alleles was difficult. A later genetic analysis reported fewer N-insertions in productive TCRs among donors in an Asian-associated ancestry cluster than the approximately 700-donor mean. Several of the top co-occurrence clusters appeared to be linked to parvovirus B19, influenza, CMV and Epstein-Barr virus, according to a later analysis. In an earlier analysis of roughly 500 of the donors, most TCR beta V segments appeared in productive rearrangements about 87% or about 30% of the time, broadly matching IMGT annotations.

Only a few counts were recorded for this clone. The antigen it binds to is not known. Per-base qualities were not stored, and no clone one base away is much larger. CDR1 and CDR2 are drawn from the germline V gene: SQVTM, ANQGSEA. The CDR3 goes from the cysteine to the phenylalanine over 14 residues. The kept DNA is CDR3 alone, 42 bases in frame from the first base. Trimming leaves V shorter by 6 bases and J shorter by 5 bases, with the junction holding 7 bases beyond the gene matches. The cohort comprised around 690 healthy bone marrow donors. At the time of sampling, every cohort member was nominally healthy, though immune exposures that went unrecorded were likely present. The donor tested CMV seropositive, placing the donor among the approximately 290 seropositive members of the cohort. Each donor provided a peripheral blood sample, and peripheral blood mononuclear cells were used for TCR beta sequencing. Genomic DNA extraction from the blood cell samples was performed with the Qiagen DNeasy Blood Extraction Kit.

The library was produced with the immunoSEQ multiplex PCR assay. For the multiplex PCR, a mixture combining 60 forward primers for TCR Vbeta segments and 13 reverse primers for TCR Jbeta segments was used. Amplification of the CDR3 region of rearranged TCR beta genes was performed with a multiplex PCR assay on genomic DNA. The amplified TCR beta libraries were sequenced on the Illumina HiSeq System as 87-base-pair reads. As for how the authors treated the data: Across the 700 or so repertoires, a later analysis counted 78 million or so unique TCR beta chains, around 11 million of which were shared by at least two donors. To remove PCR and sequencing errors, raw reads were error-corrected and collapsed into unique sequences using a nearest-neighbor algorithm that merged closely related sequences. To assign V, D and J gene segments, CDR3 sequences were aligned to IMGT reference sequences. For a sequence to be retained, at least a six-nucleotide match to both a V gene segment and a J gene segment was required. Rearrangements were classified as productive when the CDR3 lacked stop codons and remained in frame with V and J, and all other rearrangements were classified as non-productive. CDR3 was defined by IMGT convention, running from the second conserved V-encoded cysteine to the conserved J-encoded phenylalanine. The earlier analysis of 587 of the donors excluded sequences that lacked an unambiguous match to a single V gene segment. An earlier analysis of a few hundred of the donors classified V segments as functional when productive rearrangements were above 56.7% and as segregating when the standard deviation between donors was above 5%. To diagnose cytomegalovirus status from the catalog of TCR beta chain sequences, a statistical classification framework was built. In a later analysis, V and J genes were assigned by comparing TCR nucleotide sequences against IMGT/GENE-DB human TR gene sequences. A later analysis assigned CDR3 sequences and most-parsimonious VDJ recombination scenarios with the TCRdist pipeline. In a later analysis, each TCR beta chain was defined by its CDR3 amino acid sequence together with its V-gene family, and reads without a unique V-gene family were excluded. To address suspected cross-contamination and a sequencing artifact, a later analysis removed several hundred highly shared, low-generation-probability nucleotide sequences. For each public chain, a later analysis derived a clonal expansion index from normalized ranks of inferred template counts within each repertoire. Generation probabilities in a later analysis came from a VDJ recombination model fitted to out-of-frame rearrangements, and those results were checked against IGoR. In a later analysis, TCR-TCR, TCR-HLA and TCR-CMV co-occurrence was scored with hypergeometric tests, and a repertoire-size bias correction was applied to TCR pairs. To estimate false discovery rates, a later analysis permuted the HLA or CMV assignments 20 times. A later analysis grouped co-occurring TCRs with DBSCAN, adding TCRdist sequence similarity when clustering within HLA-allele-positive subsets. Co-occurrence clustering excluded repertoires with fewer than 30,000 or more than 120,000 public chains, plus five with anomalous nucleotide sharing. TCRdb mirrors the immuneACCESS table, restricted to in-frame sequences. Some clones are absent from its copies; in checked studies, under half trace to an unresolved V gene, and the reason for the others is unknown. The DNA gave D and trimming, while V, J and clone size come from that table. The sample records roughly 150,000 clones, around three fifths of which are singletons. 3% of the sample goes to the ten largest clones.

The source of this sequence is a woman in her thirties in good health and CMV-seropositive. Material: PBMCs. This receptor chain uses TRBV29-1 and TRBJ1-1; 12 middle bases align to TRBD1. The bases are TGCAGCGTGAGGCGGGACAGGGGGCGAACTGAAGCTTTCTTT. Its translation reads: CSVRRDRGRTEAFF. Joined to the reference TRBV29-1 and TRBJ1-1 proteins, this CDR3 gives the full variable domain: SAVISQKPSRDICQRGTSLTIQCQVDSQVTMMFWYRQQPGQSLTLIATANQGSEATYESGFVIDKFPISRPNLTFSTLTVSNMSPEDSSIYLCSVRRDRGRTEAFFGQGTRLTVV.